The clone carrying this T cell receptor beta chain was picked up one time. Germline-derived CDR1 and CDR2 are SGHTA and FQGNSA. V lost 1 base and J 11 bases, leaving 23 bases between the germline ends. The CDR3 runs 16 residues. This specimen comes from a study of blood T cell repertoires in COVID-19. Only in-frame clones appear in the TCRdb table, and some are missing; sequencing was by immunoSEQ multiplex PCR. The data contain just over 150,000 clones, around 89% of them singletons. This chain joins TRBV7-2 and TRBJ1-1; perhaps TRBD1 as D (6 bases). The TCR comes from a woman in her fifties or sixties who had recovered from COVID-19. The sequenced sample was PBMCs or T cells enriched from blood (not recorded which). The CDR3 bases are TGTGCCAGCAGCTTAGTCCAGACAGGTCCCCATGACTGGGCTTTCTTT. Its translation: CASSLVQTGPHDWAFF.